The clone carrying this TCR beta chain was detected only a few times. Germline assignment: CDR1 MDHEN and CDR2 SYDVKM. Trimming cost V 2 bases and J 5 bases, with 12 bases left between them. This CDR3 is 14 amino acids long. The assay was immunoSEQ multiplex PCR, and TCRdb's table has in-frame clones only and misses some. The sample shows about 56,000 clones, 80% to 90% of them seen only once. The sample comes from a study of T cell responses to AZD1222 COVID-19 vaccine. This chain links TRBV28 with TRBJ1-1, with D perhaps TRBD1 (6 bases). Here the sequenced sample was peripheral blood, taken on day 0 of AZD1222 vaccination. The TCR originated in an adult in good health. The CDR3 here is CASSLGGSSTEAFF. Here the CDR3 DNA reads TGTGCCAGCAGTTTAGGGGGCTCGTCGACTGAAGCTTTCTTT. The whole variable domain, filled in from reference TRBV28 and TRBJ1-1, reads DVKVTQSSRYLVKRTGEKVFLECVQDMDHENMFWYRQDPGLGLRLIYFSYDVKMKEKGDIPEGYSVSREKKERFSLILESASTNQTSMYLCASSLGGSSTEAFFGQGTRLTVV.